The sequence of this T cell receptor beta chain was determined in a study of T cells in Graves' hyperthyroidism and ophthalmopathy. Turning to the study itself: Specimen type is peripheral blood, collected at initial diagnosis prior to any treatment.

Authors of the study amplified TCR beta CDR3 regions from RNA transcripts. HTBI primers were used for first-round RT-PCR of the TCR CDR3. TCRdb independently ran MiXCR on the multiplex PCR reads; one entry per CDR3 protein. The table includes more than 300,000 distinct CDR3 sequences, approximately 15% detected once. Trimming stripped 0 bases from V and 7 bases from J, with 9 bases between. The germline gives CDR1 MNHNY, CDR2 SVGAGI (reference sequence). The CDR3 has 13 residues. Among ophthalmopathy patients, the Clinical Activity Score reached at least 3, the NOSPECS grade reached at least 4, and duration remained under 3 months.

Input material: blood. This clonotype originated in a woman aged 30 to 39 with Graves' ophthalmopathy. The chain recombines TRBV6-6 with TRBJ1-1, with D possibly TRBD1 on 6 matching bases. The chain's CDR3 is CASSYSTTGEAFF. CDR3 bases: TGTGCCAGCAGTTACTCGACGACAGGTGAAGCTTTCTTT.